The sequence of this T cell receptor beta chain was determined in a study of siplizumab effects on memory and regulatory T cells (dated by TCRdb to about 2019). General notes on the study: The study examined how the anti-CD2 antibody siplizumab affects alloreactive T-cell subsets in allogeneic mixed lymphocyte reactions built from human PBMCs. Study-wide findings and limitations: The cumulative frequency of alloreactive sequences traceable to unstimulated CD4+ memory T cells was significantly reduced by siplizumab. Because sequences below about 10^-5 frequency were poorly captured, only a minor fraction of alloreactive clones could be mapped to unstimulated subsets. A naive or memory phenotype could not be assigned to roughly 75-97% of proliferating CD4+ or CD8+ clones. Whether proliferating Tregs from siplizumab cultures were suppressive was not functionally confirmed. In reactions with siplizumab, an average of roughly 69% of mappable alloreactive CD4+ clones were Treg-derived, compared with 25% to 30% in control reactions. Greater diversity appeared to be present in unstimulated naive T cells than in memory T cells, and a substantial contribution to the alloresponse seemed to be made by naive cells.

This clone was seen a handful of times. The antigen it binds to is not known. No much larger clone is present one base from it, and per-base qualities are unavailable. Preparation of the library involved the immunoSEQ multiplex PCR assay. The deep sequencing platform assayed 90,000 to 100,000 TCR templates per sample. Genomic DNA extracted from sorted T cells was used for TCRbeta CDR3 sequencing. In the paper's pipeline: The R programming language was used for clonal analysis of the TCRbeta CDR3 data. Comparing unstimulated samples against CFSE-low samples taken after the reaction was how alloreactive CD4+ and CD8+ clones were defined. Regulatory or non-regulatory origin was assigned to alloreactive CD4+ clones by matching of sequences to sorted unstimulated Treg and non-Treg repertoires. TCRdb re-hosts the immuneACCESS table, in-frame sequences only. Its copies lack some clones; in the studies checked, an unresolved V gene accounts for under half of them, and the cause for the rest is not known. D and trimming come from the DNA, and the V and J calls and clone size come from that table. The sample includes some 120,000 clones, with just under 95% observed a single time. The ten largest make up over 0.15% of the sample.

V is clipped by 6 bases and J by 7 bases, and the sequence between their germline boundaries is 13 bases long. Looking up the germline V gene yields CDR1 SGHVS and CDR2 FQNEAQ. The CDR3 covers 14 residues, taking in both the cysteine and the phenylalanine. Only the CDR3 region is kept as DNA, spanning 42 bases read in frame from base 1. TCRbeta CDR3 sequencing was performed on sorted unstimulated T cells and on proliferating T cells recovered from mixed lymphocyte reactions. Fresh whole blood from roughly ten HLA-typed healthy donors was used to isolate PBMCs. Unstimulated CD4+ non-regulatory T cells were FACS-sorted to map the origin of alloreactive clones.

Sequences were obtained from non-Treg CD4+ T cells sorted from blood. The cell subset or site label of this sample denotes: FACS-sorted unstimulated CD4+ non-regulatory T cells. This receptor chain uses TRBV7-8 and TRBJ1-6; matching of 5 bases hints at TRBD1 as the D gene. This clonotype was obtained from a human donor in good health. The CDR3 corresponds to CASSPGTANSPLHF. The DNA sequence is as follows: TGTGCCAGCAGTCCCGGGACCGCGAATTCACCCCTCCACTTT.